These 15 T cell receptor beta chains were all obtained from the same sample, sequenced in a study. The sorted Tregs were CD4+CD25+CD127-/low cells. From the 5' RACE reads, TCRdb called clonotypes with MiXCR, one entry per CDR3 protein. The sample has some 12,000 distinct CDR3 sequences; roughly 51% are singletons. Source material: tumor-infiltrating Tregs sorted from the breast tumor. The receptors derive from a female donor with breast cancer.

The chain couples TRBV7-9 to TRBJ2-7, with D perhaps TRBD1 or TRBD2 (6 bases each). CDR3 length: 13 residues. Trimming shortened V by 5 bases and J by 7 bases, and 15 bases separated the two germline ends. CDR1 and CDR2 from the germline V gene are SEHNR and FQNEAQ (reference sequence). This chain's CDR3 is CASSRTGAREQYV. The CDR3 DNA reads TGTGCCAGCAGCCGAACGGGGGCCAGGGAGCAGTACGTC.

The chain recombines TRBV4-3 with TRBJ2-2; TRBD1 might be the D (6 bases). The germline V and J ends were trimmed by 0 bases and 4 bases, with 12 bases remaining between them. Germline V gives CDR1 LGHNA, CDR2 YSLEER. CDR3 length equals 16 residues. The CDR3 coding sequence is TGCGCCAGCAGCCAAGAGCCCAGGGGAGTCACCGGGGAGCTGTTTTTT. Its protein product is CASSQEPRGVTGELFF.

This clonotype has just one count. J is TRBJ2-7 and V is TRBV24-1; 7 nucleotides align to TRBD2. This CDR3 has 16 residues. J was trimmed by 3 bases and V by 6 bases; bases with no gene match: 13. Germline V gene data show CDR1 as KGHDR and CDR2 as SFDVKD. The CDR3 sequence is CATSKRRVGGIYEQYV. The CDR3 nucleotides are TGTGCCACCAGTAAACGACGGGTCGGGGGGATCTACGAGCAGTACGTC.

In its sample, this clonotype was seen a few times. J is TRBJ1-4 and V is TRBV6-1; a weak D match, TRBD1 (6 bases). Between the trimmed V and J ends, which lost 4 bases and 5 bases, there was a span of 11 bases. Per germline, CDR1 MNHNS and CDR2 SASEGT. The CDR3 consists of 14 residues. This CDR3 is CASSAGGLNEKLFF. In nucleotides, the CDR3 is TGTGCCAGCAGTGCTGGGGGCCTGAATGAAAAACTGTTTTTT.

The chain combines TRBV15 with TRBJ2-5, with 9 bases fitting TRBD1. Germline trimming cut 5 bases from V and 2 bases from J; bases unmatched to any gene: 9. This CDR3 comprises 16 residues. Germline CDR1 reads LNHNV; CDR2 reads YYDKDF (reference sequence). CDR3 bases: TGTGCCACCAGCCCGCGGCGGGGGACAGGGCAAGAGACCCAGTACTTC. Its translation is CATSPRRGTGQETQYF.

This clonotype was recorded a few times. The V and J genes are TRBV29-1 and TRBJ2-1; D is unclear. The CDR3 runs to 15 residues. The germline V gene encodes CDR1 SQVTM and CDR2 ANQGSEA. V lost 3 bases, J lost 0 bases, and 12 bases lay in between. The CDR3 DNA is TGCAGCGTTGAGCCGCCAGGCGGCTCCTACAATGAGCAGTTCTTC. It yields the protein CSVEPPGGSYNEQFF.

The chain links TRBV7-8 to TRBJ1-2; 8 positions agree with TRBD1. Germline V gene data show CDR1 as SGHVS and CDR2 as FQNEAQ. CDR3 length equals 14 residues. Trimming took 5 bases from V and 2 from J; bases not matched to a gene: 4. CDR3 nucleotide sequence: TGTGCCAGCAGCGCCCGACAGGGGAACTATGGCTACACCTTC. It translates to CASSARQGNYGYTF.

The genes are TRBV7-2 and TRBJ2-1; 14 bases align to TRBD2. V was pared by 2 bases and J by 7 bases, with 7 bases of the junction left unmatched. CDR1 is SGHTA, CDR2 FQGNSA, per germline. This CDR3 region has 17 residues. The CDR3 region has the DNA TGTGCCAGCAGCTTATCACCGGGACTAGCGGGAGATAATGAGCAGTTCTTC. Translating it yields CASSLSPGLAGDNEQFF. Variable domain in full (rest from reference TRBV7-2 and TRBJ2-1): GAGVSQSPSNKVTEKGKDVELRCDPISGHTALYWYRQSLGQGLEFLIYFQGNSAPDKSGLPSDRFSAERTGGSVSTLTIQRTQQEDSAVYLCASSLSPGLAGDNEQFFGPGTRLTVL.

In its sample, this clonotype is medium-sized (0.01 to 0.1%). This chain links TRBV20-1 with TRBJ1-1; D not resolved. Trimming pared 1 base from V and 0 bases from J, leaving 12 bases between. This CDR3 region has 15 residues. Germline loops: CDR1 DFQATT, CDR2 SNEGSKA (reference sequence). The DNA of the CDR3 is TGCAGTGCTAGAGGGGATTTGTTCATGAACACTGAAGCTTTCTTT. Its translation: CSARGDLFMNTEAFF.

In its sample, this clonotype was seen a few times. The genes are TRBV6-6 and TRBJ1-4; no reliable D call. Trimming shortened V by 2 bases and J by 7 bases, and 11 bases separated the two germline ends. CDR1 is MNHNY, CDR2 SVGAGI, per germline (reference sequence). The CDR3 runs to 14 residues. The CDR3, as DNA: TGTGCCAGCAGTTACCGGGGTCCGGGTGAAAAACTGTTTTTT. The encoded protein is CASSYRGPGEKLFF.

The chain joins TRBV4-1 to TRBJ2-7; no definite D call. This CDR3 comprises 12 residues. Germline CDR1 MGHRA, CDR2 YSYEKL. The V end was cut by 0 bases, the J end by 5 bases, with 5 bases between. The CDR3 DNA follows: TGCGCCAGCAGCCAAGATGGGGACGAGCAGTACTTC. Protein product: CASSQDGDEQYF.

The chain joins TRBV7-3 to TRBJ2-1; D gene ambiguous. The V and J ends lost 0 bases and 10 bases respectively, with 10 bases between them. The germline V gene has CDR1 SGHTA and CDR2 FQGTGA. The CDR3 has 13 residues. The CDR3: CASSLTTPSEQFF. The CDR3 DNA follows: TGTGCCAGCAGCTTAACCACCCCGTCGGAGCAGTTCTTC.

V and J are TRBV20-1 and TRBJ2-7; D might be TRBD1 (6 bases). Deletions cut 7 bases from V and 2 bases from J, with 18 bases between. CDR3 size: 14 residues. Germline V CDR1 and CDR2: DFQATT, SNEGSKA (reference sequence). The CDR3 spells CSGSPGHRTYEQYV. Here the CDR3 DNA reads TGCAGTGGAAGCCCGGGACACCGGACCTACGAGCAGTACGTC.

V gene TRBV10-3 combines with J gene TRBJ2-3; D gene uncertain. Trimming removed 3 bases from V and 0 bases from J, with 7 bases in between. Germline CDR1 ENHRY, CDR2 SYGVKD. The CDR3 runs to 14 residues. The CDR3 reads CAISEEYSTDTQYF. CDR3 sequence (DNA): TGTGCCATCAGTGAAGAGTATAGCACAGATACGCAGTATTTT.

This sequence joins TRBV7-8 and TRBJ1-5; TRBD1 might be the D (5 bases). CDR1 is SGHVS and CDR2 is FQNEAQ in the germline V gene. Trimming left V 0 bases short and J 2 bases short, with 5 bases between. This CDR3 comprises 14 residues. CDR3 DNA sequence: TGTGCCAGCAGCTTAGCGGGGGGCAATCAGCCCCAGCATTTT. Translating it yields CASSLAGGNQPQHF.